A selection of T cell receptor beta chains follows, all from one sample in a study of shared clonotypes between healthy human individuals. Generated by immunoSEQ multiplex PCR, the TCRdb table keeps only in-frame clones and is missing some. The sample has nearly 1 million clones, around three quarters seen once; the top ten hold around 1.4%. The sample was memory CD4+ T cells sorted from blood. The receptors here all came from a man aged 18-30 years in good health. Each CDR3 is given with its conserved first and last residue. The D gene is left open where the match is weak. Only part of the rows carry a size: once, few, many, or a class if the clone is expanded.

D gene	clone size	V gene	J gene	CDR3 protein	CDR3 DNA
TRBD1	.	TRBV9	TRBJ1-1	CASSVRPRGQLVEAFF	TGTGCCAGCAGCGTCAGACCCAGGGGGCAATTGGTTGAAGCTTTCTTT
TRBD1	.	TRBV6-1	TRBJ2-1	CASRFDRGPYNEQFF	TGTGCCAGCAGGTTTGACAGGGGGCCCTACAATGAGCAGTTCTTC
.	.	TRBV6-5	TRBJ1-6	CASSYFQTNSPLHF	TGTGCCAGCAGTTACTTCCAGACTAATTCACCCCTCCACTTT
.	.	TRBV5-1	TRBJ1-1	CASSLEAGLSNTEAFF	TGCGCCAGCAGCTTGGAGGCAGGGTTATCGAACACTGAAGCTTTCTTT
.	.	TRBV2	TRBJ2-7	CASREGRTVYEQYF	TGTGCCAGCAGGGAGGGGAGGACCGTTTACGAGCAGTACTTC
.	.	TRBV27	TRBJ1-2	CASSDSIFNYGYTF	TGTGCCAGCAGTGATTCCATTTTTAACTATGGCTACACCTTC
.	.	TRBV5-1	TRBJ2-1	CASSGGLSYNEQFF	TGCGCCAGCAGTGGGGGCCTCTCCTACAATGAGCAGTTCTTC
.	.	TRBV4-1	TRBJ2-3	CASSLAFGVDTQYF	TGCGCCAGCAGCTTAGCCTTCGGGGTAGATACGCAGTATTTT
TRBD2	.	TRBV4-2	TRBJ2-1	CASSQDSVLAGGRNEQFF	TGTGCCAGCAGCCAAGACAGCGTCCTAGCGGGGGGGCGGAATGAGCAGTTCTTC
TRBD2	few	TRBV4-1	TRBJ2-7	CASSQDGAGGFGEQYF	TGCGCCAGCAGCCAAGATGGGGCGGGAGGGTTCGGCGAGCAGTACTTC
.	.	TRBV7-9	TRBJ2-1	CASSFRGSHPGNEQFF	TGTGCCAGCAGCTTCCGAGGGTCCCACCCCGGTAATGAGCAGTTCTTC
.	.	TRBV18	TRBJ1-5	CASSDQGGYSNQPQHF	TGTGCCAGCTCAGATCAGGGCGGATATAGCAATCAGCCCCAGCATTTT
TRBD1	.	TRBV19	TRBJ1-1	CASSIGTGIYAEAFF	TGTGCCAGTAGTATTGGGACAGGGATATACGCTGAAGCTTTCTTT